This T cell receptor beta chain is from a study of blood T cell repertoires in COVID-19. Study context: Samples came from the United States, Italy and Spain, spanning acute and convalescent COVID-19. PBMCs, B-cell-depleted T cells, or T cells were the source of the cDNA or gDNA that made up the material.

The CDR3 contains 17 residues. V lost 2 bases to trimming and J lost 0 bases; unmatched junction nucleotides: 6. Germline CDR1 and CDR2: SGHTA and FQGTGA. In the original processing: Amplified reference gene primers provided the basis for estimating nucleated cell counts. Assay: immunoSEQ multiplex PCR; the TCRdb copy retains only in-frame clones and omits some. V, J and clone size were drawn from that table, and D and trimming were deduced from the DNA. Here the sample spans about 270,000 clones, 81% being singletons. The sequenced material came from peripheral blood. This rearrangement joins TRBV7-3 to TRBJ2-2, with 7 bases identical to TRBD2. This receptor was obtained from a woman aged 55-69 years with active or convalescent COVID-19. This CDR3 is CASSLSVAGANTGELFF. The DNA of the CDR3 is TGTGCCAGCAGCTTATCGGTAGCGGGCGCGAACACCGGGGAGCTGTTTTTT.